These 6 T cell receptor beta chains share one sample of origin, sequenced in a study of shared clonotypes between healthy human individuals. Sequenced by immunoSEQ multiplex PCR; TCRdb stores in-frame clones only, minus some. The repertoire consists of about 2 million clones, with 85% to 95% occurring once and the leading ten covering roughly 0.13%. The sequencing input was naive CD4+ T cells sorted from blood. The subset was: CD45RA+ positively selected. The receptors derive from a man aged 18 to 30 in good health.

The chain combines TRBV6-5 with TRBJ2-7; 7 positions agree with TRBD1. CDR3 length equals 15 residues. The V gene's germline CDR1 is MNHEY and CDR2 SVGAGI. V gave up 4 bases and J gave up 4 bases; unmatched junction bases: 10. The CDR3 DNA reads as TGTGCCAGCAGTTCGGCAGGGGGTGCACTTTACGAGCAGTACTTC. It encodes CASSSAGGALYEQYF.

The genes are TRBV9 and TRBJ2-5; the match to TRBD2 covers 9 bases. The CDR3 consists of 19 residues. Per the germline V gene, CDR1 is SGDLS and CDR2 is YYNGEE. The ends lost 3 bases at V and 5 bases at J; junction bases unmatched: 20. The CDR3 region is CASSGDSGGGFFVAETQYF. CDR3 DNA sequence: TGTGCCAGCAGCGGTGATAGCGGGGGTGGGTTTTTCGTGGCGGAGACCCAGTACTTC.

The chain couples TRBV5-1 to TRBJ2-1, with 8 bases that match TRBD2. After removal of 0 bases from V and 8 bases from J, the junction contained 7 bases not matched to a gene. Looked up from germline, CDR1 is SGHRS and CDR2 is YFSETQ. The CDR3 consists of 15 residues. The CDR3 region has the DNA TGCGCCAGCAGCTTGGTGAGCGGGAGTATGTATGAGCAGTTCTTC. Amino acid sequence: CASSLVSGSMYEQFF.

As regards this clone: This sample also contains other DNA sequences that code for the same CDR3. The rearrangement links TRBV30 to TRBJ2-3; no reliable D call. Between the trimmed V and J ends, which lost 0 bases and 6 bases, there was a span of 4 bases. The CDR3 contains 11 residues. The germline V gene encodes CDR1 GTSNPN and CDR2 SVGIG (reference sequence). Written as DNA, the CDR3 is TGTGCCTGGAGTGTTTCGGATACGCAGTATTTT. Its translation: CAWSVSDTQYF.

The J gene is TRBJ1-2, the V gene TRBV2, with D perhaps TRBD1 (5 bases). This CDR3 region has 15 residues. CDR1 SNHLY and CDR2 FYNNEI come from the germline V gene. With 3 bases removed from V and 0 bases from J, the gap between germline ends came to 11 bases. The CDR3: CASSDKTVANYGYTF. DNA for the CDR3: TGTGCCAGCAGTGATAAGACAGTGGCTAACTATGGCTACACCTTC.

This clone was counted ten times or more. The chain combines TRBV7-9 with TRBJ2-7; the D gene is possibly TRBD1 (6 bases). Trimming stripped 5 bases from V and 6 bases from J, with 17 bases between. CDR1 and CDR2 from the germline V gene are SEHNR and FQNEAQ (reference sequence). This CDR3 region has 14 residues. CDR3 loop: CASSLQGPQGEQYF. The CDR3 nucleotides read TGTGCCAGCAGCCTACAGGGCCCTCAAGGCGAGCAGTACTTC.